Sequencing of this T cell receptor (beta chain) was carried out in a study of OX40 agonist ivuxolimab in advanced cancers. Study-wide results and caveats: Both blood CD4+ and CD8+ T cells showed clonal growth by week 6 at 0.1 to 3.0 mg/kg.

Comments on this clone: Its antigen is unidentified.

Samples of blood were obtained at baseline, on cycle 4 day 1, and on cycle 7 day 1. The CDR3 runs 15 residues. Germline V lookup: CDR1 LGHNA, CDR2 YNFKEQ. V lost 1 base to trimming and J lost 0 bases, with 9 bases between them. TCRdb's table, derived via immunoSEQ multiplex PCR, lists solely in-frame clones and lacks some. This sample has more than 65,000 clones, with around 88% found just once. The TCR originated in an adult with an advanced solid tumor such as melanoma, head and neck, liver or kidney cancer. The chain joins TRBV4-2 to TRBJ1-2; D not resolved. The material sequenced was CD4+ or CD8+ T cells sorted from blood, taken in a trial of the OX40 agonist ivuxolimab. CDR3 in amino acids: CASSQGTASNYGYTF. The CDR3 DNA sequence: TGTGCCAGCAGCCAAGGGACGGCGTCTAACTATGGCTACACCTTC.